This T cell receptor beta chain originates from a study of blood T cell repertoires in COVID-19. Study at large: Samples of COVID-19 (acute and convalescent) were obtained from the United States, Italy and Spain. PBMCs, B-cell-depleted T cells, or T cells provided the cDNA or gDNA that made up the material.

The trim removed 7 bases at V and 10 bases at J, leaving 9 bases unmatched. The CDR3 has 12 amino acids. Original data processing: The authors estimated nucleated cell counts from reference gene primer amplification. The assay was immunoSEQ multiplex PCR, and TCRdb's table has in-frame clones only and misses some. The DNA gave D and trimming, while V, J and clone size come from that table. The table shows under 25,000 clones, with about nine tenths occurring only once. The sample comprised peripheral blood. The V gene is TRBV12-3 or TRBV12-4, the J gene TRBJ1-1, with 7 nucleotides matching TRBD1. The source is a woman aged 70-85 years with active COVID-19. The DNA for the CDR3 is TGTGCCAGCACCCTCGCAGGGGGAGTAGCTTTCTTT. Protein product: CASTLAGGVAFF.